What follows is one T cell receptor (beta chain) and its context. What antigen it recognizes has not been identified. Per-base qualities were not stored, and no clone one base away is much larger. The data are from a study of T cell changes during pregnancy in multiple sclerosis (dated by TCRdb to the late 2010s). At the level of the whole study: Changes in the T cell repertoire over the course of pregnancy were examined in this study in women with multiple sclerosis.

The germline V gene supplies CDR1 SGHTA and CDR2 FQGTGA. The junction shows trimming of 6 bases on V and 2 bases on J, plus 14 bases between the germline ends. CDR3 length: 15 amino acids, cysteine to phenylalanine. Just CDR3 DNA is preserved here, 45 bases in frame from base 1. Libraries came from the immunoSEQ multiplex PCR assay. The clones in this table, taken by TCRdb from immuneACCESS, are in-frame only. Not every clone is retained; where verified, under half of the shortfall comes from an unresolved V gene, and the cause of the rest is unknown. This sample gives around 80,000 clones in total; about 92% of them show up just once. The ten largest clones take up about 2.5% of the sample.

This material consisted of peripheral blood, taken before pregnancy. The receptor chain draws on TRBV7-3 and TRBJ2-1, with TRBD1 perhaps the D gene, on 5 matching bases. The origin of this receptor is a female donor with multiple sclerosis, enrolled in a pregnancy study. The DNA reads as follows: TGTGCCAGCAGGTCCCAGGGAAGCCCCTACAATGAGCAGTTCTTC. Its protein is CASRSQGSPYNEQFF.